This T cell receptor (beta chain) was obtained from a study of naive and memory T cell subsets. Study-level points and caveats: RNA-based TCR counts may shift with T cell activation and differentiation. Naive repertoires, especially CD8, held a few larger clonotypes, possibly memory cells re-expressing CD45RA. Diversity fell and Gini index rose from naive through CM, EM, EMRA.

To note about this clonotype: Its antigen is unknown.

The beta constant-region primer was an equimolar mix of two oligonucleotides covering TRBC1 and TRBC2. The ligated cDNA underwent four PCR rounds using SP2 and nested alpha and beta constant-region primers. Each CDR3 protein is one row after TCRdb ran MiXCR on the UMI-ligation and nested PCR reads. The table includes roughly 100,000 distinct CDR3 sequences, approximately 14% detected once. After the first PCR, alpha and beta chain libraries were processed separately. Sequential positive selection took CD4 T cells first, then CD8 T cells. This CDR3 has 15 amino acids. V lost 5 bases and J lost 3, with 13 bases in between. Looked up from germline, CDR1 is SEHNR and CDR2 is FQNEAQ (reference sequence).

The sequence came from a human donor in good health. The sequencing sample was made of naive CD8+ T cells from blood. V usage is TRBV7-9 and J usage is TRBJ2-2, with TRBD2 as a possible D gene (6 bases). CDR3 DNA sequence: TGTGCCAGCAGCCTGGGACTTGGCGACACCGGGGAGCTGTTTTTT. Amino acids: CASSLGLGDTGELFF.